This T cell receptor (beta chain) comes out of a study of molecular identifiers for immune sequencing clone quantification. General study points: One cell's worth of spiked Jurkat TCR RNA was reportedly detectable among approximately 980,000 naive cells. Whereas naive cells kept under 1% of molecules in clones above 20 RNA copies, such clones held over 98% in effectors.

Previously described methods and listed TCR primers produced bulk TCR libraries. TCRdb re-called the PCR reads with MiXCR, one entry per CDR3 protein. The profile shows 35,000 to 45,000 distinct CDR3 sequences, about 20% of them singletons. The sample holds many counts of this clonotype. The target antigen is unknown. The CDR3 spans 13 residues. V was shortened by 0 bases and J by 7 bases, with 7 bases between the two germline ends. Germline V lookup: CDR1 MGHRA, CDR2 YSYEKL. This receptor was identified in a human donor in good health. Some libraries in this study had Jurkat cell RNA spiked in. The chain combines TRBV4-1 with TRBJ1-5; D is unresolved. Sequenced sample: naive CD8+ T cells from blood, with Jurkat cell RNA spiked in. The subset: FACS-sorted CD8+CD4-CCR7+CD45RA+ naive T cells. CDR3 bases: TGCGCCAGCAGCCAAGAACCCCGCCAGCCCCAGCATTTT. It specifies CASSQEPRQPQHF.